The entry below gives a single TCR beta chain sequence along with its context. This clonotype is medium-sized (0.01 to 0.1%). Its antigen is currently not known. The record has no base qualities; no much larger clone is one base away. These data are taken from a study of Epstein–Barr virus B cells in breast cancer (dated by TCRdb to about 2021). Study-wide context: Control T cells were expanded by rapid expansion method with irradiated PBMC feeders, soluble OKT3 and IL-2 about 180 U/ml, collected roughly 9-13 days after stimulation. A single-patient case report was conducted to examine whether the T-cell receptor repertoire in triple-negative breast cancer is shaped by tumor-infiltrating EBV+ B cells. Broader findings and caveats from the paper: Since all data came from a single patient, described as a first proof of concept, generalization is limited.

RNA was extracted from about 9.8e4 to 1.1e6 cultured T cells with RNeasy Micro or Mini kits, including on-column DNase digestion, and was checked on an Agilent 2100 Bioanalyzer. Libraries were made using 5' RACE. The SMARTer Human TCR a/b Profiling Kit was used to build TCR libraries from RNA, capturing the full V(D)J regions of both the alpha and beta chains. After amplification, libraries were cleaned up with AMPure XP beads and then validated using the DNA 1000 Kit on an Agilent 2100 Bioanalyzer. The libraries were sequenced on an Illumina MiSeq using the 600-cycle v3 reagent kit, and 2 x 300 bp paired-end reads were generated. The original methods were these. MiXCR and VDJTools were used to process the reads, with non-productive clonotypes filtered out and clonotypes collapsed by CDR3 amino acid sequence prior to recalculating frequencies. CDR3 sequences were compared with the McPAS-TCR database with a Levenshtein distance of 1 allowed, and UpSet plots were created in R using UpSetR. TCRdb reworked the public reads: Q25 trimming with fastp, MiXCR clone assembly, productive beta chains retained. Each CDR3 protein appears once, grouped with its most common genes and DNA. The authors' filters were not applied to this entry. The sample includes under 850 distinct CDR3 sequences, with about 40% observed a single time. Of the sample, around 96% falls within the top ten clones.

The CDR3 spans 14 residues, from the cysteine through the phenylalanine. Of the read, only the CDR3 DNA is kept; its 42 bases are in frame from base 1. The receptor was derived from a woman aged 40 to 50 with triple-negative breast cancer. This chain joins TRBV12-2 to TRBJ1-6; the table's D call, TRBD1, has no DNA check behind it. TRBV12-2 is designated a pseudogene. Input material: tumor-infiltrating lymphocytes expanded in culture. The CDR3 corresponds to CASRADRGHSPLHF. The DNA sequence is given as TGTGCAAGTCGGGCAGACAGGGGGCATTCACCCCTCCACTTT.